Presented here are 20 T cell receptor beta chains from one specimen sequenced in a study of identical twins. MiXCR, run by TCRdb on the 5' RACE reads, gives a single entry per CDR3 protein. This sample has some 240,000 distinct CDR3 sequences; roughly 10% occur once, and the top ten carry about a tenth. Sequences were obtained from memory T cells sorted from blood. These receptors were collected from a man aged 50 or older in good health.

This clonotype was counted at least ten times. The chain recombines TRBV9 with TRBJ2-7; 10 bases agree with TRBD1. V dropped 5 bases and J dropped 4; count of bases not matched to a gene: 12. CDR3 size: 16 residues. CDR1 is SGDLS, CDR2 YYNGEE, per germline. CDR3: CASRAHGTGENYEQYF. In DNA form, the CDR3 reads TGTGCCAGCAGAGCTCACGGGACAGGGGAGAATTACGAGCAGTACTTC.

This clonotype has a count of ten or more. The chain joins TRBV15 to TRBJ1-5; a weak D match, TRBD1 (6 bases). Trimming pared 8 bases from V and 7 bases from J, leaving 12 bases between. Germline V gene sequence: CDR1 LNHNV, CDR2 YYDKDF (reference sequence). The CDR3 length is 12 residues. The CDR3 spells CATPEGGQPQHF. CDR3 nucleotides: TGTGCCACCCCTGAGGGGGGCCAGCCCCAGCATTTT.

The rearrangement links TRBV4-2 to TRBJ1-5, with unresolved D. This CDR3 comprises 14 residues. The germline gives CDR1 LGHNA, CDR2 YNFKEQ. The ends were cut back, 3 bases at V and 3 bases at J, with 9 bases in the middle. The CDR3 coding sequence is TGTGCCAGCAGCCACCCCGGGAACAATCAGCCCCAGCATTTT. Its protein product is CASSHPGNNQPQHF.

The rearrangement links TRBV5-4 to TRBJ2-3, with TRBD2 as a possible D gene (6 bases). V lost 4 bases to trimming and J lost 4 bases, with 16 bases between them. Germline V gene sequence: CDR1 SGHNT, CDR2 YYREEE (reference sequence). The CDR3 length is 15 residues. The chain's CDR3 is CASSLVGLGSDTQYF. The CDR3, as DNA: TGTGCCAGCAGCCTCGTGGGACTGGGGTCAGATACGCAGTATTTT.

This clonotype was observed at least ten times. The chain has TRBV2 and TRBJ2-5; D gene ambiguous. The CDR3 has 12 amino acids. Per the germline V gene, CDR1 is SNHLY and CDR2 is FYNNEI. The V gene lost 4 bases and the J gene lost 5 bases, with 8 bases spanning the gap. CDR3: CASSVRSETQYF. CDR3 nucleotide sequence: TGTGCCAGCAGTGTTCGCAGCGAGACCCAGTACTTC.

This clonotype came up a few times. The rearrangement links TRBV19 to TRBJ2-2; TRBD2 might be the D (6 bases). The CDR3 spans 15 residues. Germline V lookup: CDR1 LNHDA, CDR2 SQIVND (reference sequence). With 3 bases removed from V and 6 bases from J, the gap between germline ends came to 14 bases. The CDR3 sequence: CASSMAGLRAGELFF. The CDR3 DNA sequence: TGTGCCAGTAGTATGGCGGGATTGCGTGCCGGGGAGCTGTTTTTT.

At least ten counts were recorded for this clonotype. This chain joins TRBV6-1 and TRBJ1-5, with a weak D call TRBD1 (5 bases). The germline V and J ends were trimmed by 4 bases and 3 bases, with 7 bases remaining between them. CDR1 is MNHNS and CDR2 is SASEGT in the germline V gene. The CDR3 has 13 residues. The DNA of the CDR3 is TGTGCCAGCAGTGCGGGGCACAATCAGCCCCAGCATTTT. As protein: CASSAGHNQPQHF.

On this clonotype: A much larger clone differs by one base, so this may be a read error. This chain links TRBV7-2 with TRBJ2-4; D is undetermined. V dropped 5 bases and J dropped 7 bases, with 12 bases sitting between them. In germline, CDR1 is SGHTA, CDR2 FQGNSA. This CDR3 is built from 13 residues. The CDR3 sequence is CASSPRTANIQYF. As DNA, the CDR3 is TGTGCCAGCAGCCCAAGGACGGCGAACATTCAGTACTTC.

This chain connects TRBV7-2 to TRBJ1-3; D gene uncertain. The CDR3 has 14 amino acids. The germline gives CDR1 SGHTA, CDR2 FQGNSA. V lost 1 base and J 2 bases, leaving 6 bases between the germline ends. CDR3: CASSLEGPGNTIYF. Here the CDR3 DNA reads TGTGCCAGCAGCTTAGAAGGCCCTGGAAACACCATATATTTT.

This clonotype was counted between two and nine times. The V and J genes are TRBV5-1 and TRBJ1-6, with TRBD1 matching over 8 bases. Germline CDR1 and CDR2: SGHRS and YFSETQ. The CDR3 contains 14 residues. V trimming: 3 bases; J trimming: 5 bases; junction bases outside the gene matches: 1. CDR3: CASSWGQDNSPLHF. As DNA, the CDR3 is TGCGCCAGCAGCTGGGGACAGGATAATTCACCCCTCCACTTT.

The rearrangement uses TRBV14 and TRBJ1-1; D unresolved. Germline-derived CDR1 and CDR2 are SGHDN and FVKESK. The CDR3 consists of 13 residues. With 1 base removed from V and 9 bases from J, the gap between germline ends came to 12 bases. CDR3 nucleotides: TGTGCCAGCAGCCAAGTCATTTTCGGACAAGCTTTCTTT. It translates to CASSQVIFGQAFF.

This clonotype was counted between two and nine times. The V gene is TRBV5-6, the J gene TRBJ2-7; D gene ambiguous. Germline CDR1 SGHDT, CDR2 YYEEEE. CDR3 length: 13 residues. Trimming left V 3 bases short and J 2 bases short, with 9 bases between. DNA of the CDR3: TGTGCCAGCAGCTCGTGGCTGACCTACGAGCAGTACTTC. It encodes CASSSWLTYEQYF.

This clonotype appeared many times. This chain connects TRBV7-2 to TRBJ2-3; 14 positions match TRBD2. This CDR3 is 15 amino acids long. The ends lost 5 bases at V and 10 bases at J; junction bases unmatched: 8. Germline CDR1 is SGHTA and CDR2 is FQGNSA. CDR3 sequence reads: CASSPETSGGAAQYF. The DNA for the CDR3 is TGTGCCAGCAGCCCCGAGACTAGCGGGGGGGCCGCGCAGTATTTT.

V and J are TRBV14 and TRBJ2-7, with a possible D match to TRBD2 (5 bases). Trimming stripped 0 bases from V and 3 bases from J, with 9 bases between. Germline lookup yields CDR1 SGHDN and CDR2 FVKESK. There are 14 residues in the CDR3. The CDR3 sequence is CASSQDGVVYEQYF. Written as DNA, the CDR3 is TGTGCCAGCAGCCAAGACGGGGTGGTCTACGAGCAGTACTTC.

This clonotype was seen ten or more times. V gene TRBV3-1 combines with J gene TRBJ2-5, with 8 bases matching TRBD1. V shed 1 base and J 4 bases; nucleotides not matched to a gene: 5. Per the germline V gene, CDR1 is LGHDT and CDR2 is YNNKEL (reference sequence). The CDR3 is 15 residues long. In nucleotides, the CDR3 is TGTGCCAGCAGCCAAGGGGCAGGGGGCAGAGAGACCCAGTACTTC. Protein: CASSQGAGGRETQYF.

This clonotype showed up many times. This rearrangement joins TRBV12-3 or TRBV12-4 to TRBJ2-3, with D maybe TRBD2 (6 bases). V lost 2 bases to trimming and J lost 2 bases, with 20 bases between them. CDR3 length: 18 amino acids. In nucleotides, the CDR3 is TGTGCCAGCAGTTTATGGATCGGGGGAGATTCGTTCACAGATACGCAGTATTTT. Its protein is CASSLWIGGDSFTDTQYF.

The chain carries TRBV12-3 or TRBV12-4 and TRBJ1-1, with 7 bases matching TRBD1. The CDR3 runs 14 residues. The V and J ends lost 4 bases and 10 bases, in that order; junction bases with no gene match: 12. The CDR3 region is CASSSPTGRLVAFF. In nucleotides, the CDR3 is TGTGCCAGCAGTTCTCCGACAGGGAGATTAGTAGCTTTCTTT.

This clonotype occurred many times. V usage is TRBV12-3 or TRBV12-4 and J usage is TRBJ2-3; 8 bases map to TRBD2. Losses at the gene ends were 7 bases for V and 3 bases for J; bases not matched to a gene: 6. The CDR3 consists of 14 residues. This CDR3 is CASNRGGRTDTQYF. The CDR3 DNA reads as TGTGCCAGCAACCGGGGGGGTCGAACAGATACGCAGTATTTT.

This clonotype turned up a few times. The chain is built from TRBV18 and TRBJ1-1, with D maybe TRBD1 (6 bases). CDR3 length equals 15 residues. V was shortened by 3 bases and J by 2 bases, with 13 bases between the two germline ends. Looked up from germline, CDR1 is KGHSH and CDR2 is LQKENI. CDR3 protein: CASSPPTGSNTEAFF. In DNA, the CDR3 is TGTGCCAGCTCACCGCCTACAGGGTCTAACACTGAAGCTTTCTTT.

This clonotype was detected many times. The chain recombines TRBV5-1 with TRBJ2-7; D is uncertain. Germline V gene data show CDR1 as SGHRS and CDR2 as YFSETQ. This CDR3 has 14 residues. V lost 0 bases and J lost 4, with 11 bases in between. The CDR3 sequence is CASSLDPVGYEQYF. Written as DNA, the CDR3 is TGCGCCAGCAGCTTGGATCCCGTCGGATACGAGCAGTACTTC.